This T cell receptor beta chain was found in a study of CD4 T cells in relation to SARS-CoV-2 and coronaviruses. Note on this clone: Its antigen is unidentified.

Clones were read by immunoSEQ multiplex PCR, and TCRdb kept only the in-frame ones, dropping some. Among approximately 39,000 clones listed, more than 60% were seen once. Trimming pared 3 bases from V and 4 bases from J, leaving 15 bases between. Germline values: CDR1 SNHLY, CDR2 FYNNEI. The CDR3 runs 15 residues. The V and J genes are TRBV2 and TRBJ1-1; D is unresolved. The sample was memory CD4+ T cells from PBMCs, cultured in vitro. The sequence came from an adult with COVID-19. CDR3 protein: CASSDRRGLSTEAFF. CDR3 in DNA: TGTGCCAGCAGTGATCGGAGAGGGTTGAGCACTGAAGCTTTCTTT.